The 22 T cell receptor gamma chains below were found in one sample sequenced in a study of γδ T cells in repeated Plasmodium falciparum infection. TCRdb re-identified clones in the multiplex PCR reads via CATT. The sample shows around 27,000 gamma-chain clones, over 1.1% of them seen only once. Bulk repertoires came from Vgamma9/Vdelta2+ or Vdelta2-negative gammadelta T cells flow-sorted from PBMC. Source material: gamma-delta T cells from blood. The source is a pool of human donors (malaria-infected and uninfected, not separated).

This clone was observed many times. TCRdb assigns this DNA the protein of a much larger clone, which departs from its translation at residue 9; this likely reflects a read error, and the protein shown comes from translating the DNA. The rearrangement uses TRGV4 and TRGJ1 or TRGJ2. TCRdb gives no J gene; it was assigned here by matching the DNA to germline. The germline gives CDR1 EGSTGY, CDR2 YDSYTSSV. CDR3 length: 13 residues. Written as DNA, the CDR3 is TGTGCCACCTGGGATGTAGTTTATCATAAGAAACTCTTT. It is translated as CATWDVVYHKKLF.

This clone has more than one count but fewer than ten. Translating this DNA gives a protein that differs at residue 8 from the TCRdb one, which belongs to a much larger clone; a read error is likely, and the protein shown is this translation. V is TRGV9 and J is TRGJ1 or TRGJ2. Trimming took 4 bases from V and 5 from J; bases not matched to a gene: 8. The CDR3 sequence is 13 residues long. Looked up from germline, CDR1 is GITISATS and CDR2 is ISYDGTV (reference sequence). The CDR3 sequence: CALWDSAHYKKLF. Here the CDR3 DNA reads TGTGCCTTGTGGGACTCGGCTCATTATAAGAAACTCTTT.

The sample holds many counts of this clone. The protein TCRdb gives is from a much larger clone and does not agree with this DNA's translation at residue 3, likely a read error; the protein shown here comes from the DNA. The chain couples TRGV9 to TRGJ1 or TRGJ2. The J gene is not listed in TCRdb, so it was assigned here from a DNA match to germline. Germline V CDR1 and CDR2: GITISATS, ISYDGTV (reference sequence). CDR3 length: 15 amino acids. In DNA form, the CDR3 reads TGTGCCATGTGGGAGCTCCCCCCCTTTTATTATAAGAAACTCTTT. Residues: CAMWELPPFYYKKLF.

This clone was seen at least ten times. The chain recombines TRGV2 with TRGJP2. Looked up from germline, CDR1 is EGSNGY and CDR2 is YDSYNSKV. Germline trimming cut 1 base from V and 3 bases from J; bases unmatched to any gene: 11. This CDR3 spans 17 amino acids. The CDR3 DNA sequence: TGTGCCACCTGGGACGGAGAGCGTATCGGTAGTGATTGGATCAAGACGTTT. This gives the protein CATWDGERIGSDWIKTF.

A few counts support this clone. This is likely an artifact of a read error, given a far larger clone one base away. The V segment is TRGV5, and no J call was made. The V gene's germline CDR1 is VINAFY and CDR2 YDVSNSKD. The CDR3 is made up of 13 amino acids. The CDR3 reads CATWDGTYYKKLF. The CDR3 region has the DNA TGTGCCACCTGGGACGGAACCTATTATAAGAAGCTCTTT.

A few counts support this clone. A far more abundant clone sits one base away, making this likely a read error. Additional DNA sequences in this sample encode the identical CDR3. The genes are TRGV9 and TRGJ1 or TRGJ2. No J gene is reported in TCRdb; it was inferred here by comparing the DNA with germline. Germline V gene data show CDR1 as GITISATS and CDR2 as ISYDGTV (reference sequence). This CDR3 spans 12 amino acids. In DNA form, the CDR3 reads TGTGCCTTGTGGGAGCCAAATTACAAGAAACTCTTT. As protein: CALWEPNYKKLF.

This clone was counted at least ten times. The chain combines TRGV8 with TRGJP1. No J gene is reported in TCRdb; it was inferred here by comparing the DNA with germline. The CDR3 is made up of 15 amino acids. Trimming cost V 0 bases and J 3 bases; bases outside gene matches: 4. The germline gives CDR1 VENAVY, CDR2 YDSYNSRV. CDR3 sequence: CATWDRLSTGWFKIF. Written as DNA, the CDR3 is TGTGCCACCTGGGATAGGCTTTCCACTGGTTGGTTCAAGATATTT.

This clone was seen ten or more times. The protein recorded in TCRdb matches a much larger clone and deviates from this DNA's translation at residue 9, suggesting a read error; the protein here is obtained by translating the DNA. The genes are TRGV9 and TRGJ1 or TRGJ2. The CDR3 loop spans 11 amino acids. The germline gives CDR1 GITISATS, CDR2 ISYDGTV (reference sequence). CDR3 region: CALWEANKELF. CDR3 in DNA: TGTGCCTTGTGGGAGGCCAATAAGGAACTCTTT.

This clone was found many times. This DNA's translation differs at residue 5 from TCRdb's protein, which comes from a much larger clone; a read error is likely, and the protein shown is translated from the DNA. The CDR3 DNA reads TGTGCCTTGTGGAAGGTGTCCATCCAATATTATAAGAAACTCTTT. Translation gives CALWKVSIQYYKKLF. The chain employs TRGV9 and TRGJ1 or TRGJ2. CDR3 length: 15 residues. The germline V gene encodes CDR1 GITISATS and CDR2 ISYDGTV (reference sequence).

This clone was detected a few times. This is likely an artifact of a read error, given a far larger clone one base away. Other DNA sequences from this sample encode an identical CDR3 as well. V and J are TRGV9 and TRGJ1 or TRGJ2. Here the J gene came from matching the DNA to germline, since TCRdb omits it. The CDR3 loop spans 13 amino acids. CDR1 is GITISATS, CDR2 ISYDGTV, per germline (reference sequence). The V and J ends lost 1 base and 7 bases, in that order; junction bases with no gene match: 7. In DNA form, the CDR3 reads TGTGCCTTGTGGGAGGTACGGTTCTATAAGAAACTCTTT. Amino acid sequence: CALWEVRFYKKLF.

In this sample, this clone turned up many times. The mismatch at residue 5 between this DNA's translation and the TCRdb protein of a much larger clone likely reflects a read error; the protein shown is translated from the DNA. The CDR3 spells CALWGVQRGPKKLF. The CDR3 DNA reads TGTGCCTTGTGGGGGGTGCAGAGGGGGCCTAAGAAACTCTTT. V and J are TRGV9 and TRGJ1 or TRGJ2. The J gene, left out of TCRdb, was set here by checking the DNA against germline. CDR1 is GITISATS and CDR2 is ISYDGTV in the germline V gene (reference sequence). The CDR3 runs 14 residues.

This clone occurred a few times. The protein recorded in TCRdb matches a much larger clone and deviates from this DNA's translation at residue 5, suggesting a read error; the protein here is obtained by translating the DNA. J is TRGJP2 and V is TRGV3. No J segment appears in TCRdb, so it was assigned here by matching the sequence to germline. The CDR3 runs 17 residues. Looked up from germline, CDR1 is VTNTFY and CDR2 is YDVSTARD (reference sequence). The CDR3 here is CATWGRPMLVGDWIKTF. In DNA, the CDR3 is TGTGCCACCTGGGGCAGGCCTATGTTAGTTGGTGATTGGATCAAGACGTTT.

This clone was found a few times. This DNA's translation differs at residue 12 from TCRdb's protein, which comes from a much larger clone; a read error is likely, and the protein shown is translated from the DNA. The CDR3 DNA follows: TGTGCCACCTGGGATGGGCTAAGTCCTGGGGTATGTTATTATAAGAAACTCTTT. This gives the protein CATWDGLSPGVCYYKKLF. This chain uses TRGV4 with TRGJ1 or TRGJ2. TCRdb gives no J gene; it was assigned here by matching the DNA to germline. Germline trimming cut 0 bases from V and 3 bases from J; bases unmatched to any gene: 17. The V gene's germline CDR1 is EGSTGY and CDR2 YDSYTSSV. This CDR3 region has 18 residues.

This clone was observed at least ten times. Given a far larger clone just one base away, this is likely a sequencing read error. In the same sample, other DNA sequences code for this CDR3. This chain joins TRGV9 and TRGJP. Looked up from germline, CDR1 is GITISATS and CDR2 is ISYDGTV (reference sequence). The CDR3 spans 14 residues. CDR3: CALWEELGKKIKVF. In DNA, the CDR3 is TGTGCCCTGTGGGAAGAGTTGGGCAAAAAAATCAAGGTATTT.

This clone has only a few counts. The protein held in TCRdb is that of a much larger clone and does not match this DNA's translation at residue 3, likely because of a read error; the protein shown is translated from the DNA. The CDR3 sequence: CASWEAASELGKKIKVF. As DNA, the CDR3 is TGTGCCTCGTGGGAGGCCGCCTCAGAGTTGGGCAAAAAAATCAAGGTATTT. V and J are TRGV9 and TRGJP. Because TCRdb records no J gene, it was assigned here through a match of the DNA to germline. Germline V gives CDR1 GITISATS, CDR2 ISYDGTV (reference sequence). This CDR3 contains 17 residues.

Worth noting for this clone: A read error likely explains this, since a far larger clone differs by one base. This CDR3 is also generated by other DNA sequences in the sample. The chain recombines TRGV9 with TRGJP. Because TCRdb records no J gene, it was assigned here through a match of the DNA to germline. This CDR3 spans 13 amino acids. The ends lost 10 bases at V and 7 bases at J; junction bases unmatched: 4. In germline, CDR1 is GITISATS, CDR2 ISYDGTV (reference sequence). CDR3: CALFELGKKIKVF. DNA for the CDR3: TGTGCCTTATTCGAGTTGGGCAAAAAAATCAAGGTATTT.

In the case of this clone: This DNA translates differently at residue 14 from the TCRdb protein, which is that of a much larger clone; a read error is likely, and the protein shown is the DNA's own translation. The CDR3 loop is CALWEAATGELGKRIKVF. As DNA, the CDR3 is TGTGCCTTGTGGGAGGCTGCGACGGGAGAGTTGGGCAAAAGAATCAAGGTATTT. This chain uses TRGV9 with TRGJP. TCRdb gives no J gene; it was assigned here by matching the DNA to germline. This CDR3 spans 18 amino acids. Germline-derived CDR1 and CDR2 are GITISATS and ISYDGTV (reference sequence).

This clone appeared many times. The protein in TCRdb stems from a much larger clone and differs at residue 12 from this DNA's translation, likely a read error; here the protein is translated from the DNA. No J gene call was made, and the V gene is TRGV9. From germline, CDR1 is GITISATS and CDR2 ISYDGTV (reference sequence). There are 14 residues in the CDR3. The CDR3 nucleotides are TGTGCCTTGTGGGAGTCGTACCGTTATTATAAGAGACTCTTT. This encodes CALWESYRYYKRLF.

As concerns this clone: TCRdb's protein, taken from a much larger clone, differs from this DNA's translation at residue 5, likely owing to a read error; the protein displayed comes from the DNA. The chain links TRGV5 to TRGJ1 or TRGJ2. The J gene, left out of TCRdb, was set here by checking the DNA against germline. The CDR3 contains 13 residues. CDR1 and CDR2 (germline): VINAFY, YDVSNSKD. The CDR3 loop reads CATWGRPPYKKLF. In nucleotides, the CDR3 is TGTGCCACCTGGGGCAGGCCTCCTTATAAGAAACTCTTT.

The table lists this clone with many counts. TCRdb assigns this DNA the protein of a much larger clone, which departs from its translation at residue 11; this likely reflects a read error, and the protein shown comes from translating the DNA. The genes are TRGV9 and TRGJP. The CDR3 contains 16 residues. Germline loops: CDR1 GITISATS, CDR2 ISYDGTV (reference sequence). DNA of the CDR3: TGTGCCTTGTGGGAGACCCAAGAGTTGGGCGAAAAAATCAAGGTATTT. Translation gives CALWETQELGEKIKVF.

This clone has a count of ten or more. A far bigger clonotype differs at one base, so this is likely a read error. Additional DNA sequences in this sample encode the identical CDR3. No J gene call was made, and the V gene is TRGV9. CDR1 is GITISATS and CDR2 is ISYDGTV in the germline V gene (reference sequence). There are 15 residues in the CDR3. CDR3 amino acids: CALWEDRLGKKIKVF. CDR3 DNA: TGTGCCTTGTGGGAGGATCGGTTGGGCAAAAAAATCAAGGTTTTT.

Many counts were recorded for this clone. This likely reflects a read error, since a far larger clone is one base away. Other DNA sequences in the sample encode the same CDR3. The rearrangement links TRGV9 to TRGJP. TCRdb lists no J gene, so it was determined here by aligning the DNA to germline. CDR1 and CDR2 (germline): GITISATS, ISYDGTV (reference sequence). The CDR3 sequence is 16 residues long. The CDR3 protein is CALWEVNSVGKKIKVF. The CDR3 coding sequence is TGTGCCTTGTGGGAGGTGAATTCGGTGGGCAAAAAGATCAAGGTATTT.